This TCR beta chain emerged from a study of T cells in Graves' hyperthyroidism and ophthalmopathy. In this sample, this clonotype turned up many times. In germline, CDR1 is ENHRY, CDR2 SYGVKD. CDR3 length: 15 amino acids. The V segment lost 5 bases and the J segment 2 bases; nucleotides outside the gene matches: 2. Amplification yielded TCR beta CDR3 regions, with RNA transcripts as the source. The HTBI primer set was used in a first-round RT-PCR of the TCR CDR3. TCRdb passed the multiplex PCR reads through MiXCR, listing each CDR3 protein once. The table shows fewer than 250,000 distinct CDR3 sequences, with 24% occurring only once.

This clonotype originated in a woman between 40 and 55 years old with Graves' ophthalmopathy. The sample consisted of blood. The chain recombines TRBV10-3 with TRBJ2-5; 13 bases are shared with TRBD2. CDR3 DNA sequence: TGTGCCATCAGTCAGACTAGCGGGAGGCAAGAGACCCAGTACTTC. Its translation is CAISQTSGRQETQYF.